This TCR beta chain was documented in a study of Graves' ophthalmopathy and Graves' hyperthyroidism. Findings and caveats of the study: Most expanded clonotypes from thyroid (those above 0.001 frequency) were also found in blood.

This clonotype was counted at least ten times. Its antigen remains unidentified. Amplification of the TCR beta CDR3 regions used RNA transcripts (as template). Investigators did first-round RT-PCR with HTBI primers, then second-round multiplex PCR. Each CDR3 protein is one row after TCRdb ran MiXCR on the multiplex PCR reads. The table lists roughly 350,000 distinct CDR3 sequences, about a sixth of them singletons. Stable hyperthyroidism meant no progression to ophthalmopathy within 18 months of follow-up. A diagnosis was made from clinical symptoms together with serum thyroxine, TRAb, thyroid ultrasound and orbital computed tomography. Out of around 10 ml of fresh peripheral blood, PBMCs were obtained. The CDR3 contains 18 residues. Germline V lookup: CDR1 MGHRA, CDR2 YSYEKL. The V segment lost 2 bases and the J segment 11 bases; nucleotides outside the gene matches: 19.

The V and J genes are TRBV4-1 and TRBJ1-5; TRBD1 matches at 9 bases. Sequenced sample: peripheral blood. This TCR was recovered from an adult woman with stable Graves' hyperthyroidism. The chain's CDR3 is CASSQYPPGTGFVDAQHF. CDR3 DNA: TGCGCCAGCAGCCAATATCCTCCGGGGACAGGGTTCGTTGATGCCCAGCATTTT.